Below are 5 T cell receptor beta chains sequenced from a single sample in a study of post-analysis software for immune sequencing data. Broader study findings: Patients used several TRBV segments, including TRBV5-6, TRBV5-1 and TRBV20-1, more often than controls.

Their recognized antigens are unknown. Unique molecular identifiers featured in each of the TCR beta cDNA libraries. Each CDR3 protein is one row after TCRdb ran MiXCR on the PCR reads. The sample has 600,000 to 700,000 distinct CDR3 sequences; roughly three fifths are singletons. Material for sequencing was blood. These receptors all stem from a girl aged 2 to 9 with multiple sclerosis.

About this clonotype itself: Germline is not matched at one junction end, which may reflect a read error. The chain has TRBV27 and TRBJ2-7; 7 nucleotides agree with TRBD1. Germline CDR1 reads MNHEY; CDR2 reads SMNVEV (reference sequence). CDR3 length: 14 residues. The chain's CDR3 is CASSMRDSSYGQYF. In DNA, the CDR3 is TGTGCCAGCAGTATGAGGGACAGTTCCTACGGGCAGTACTTC.

The chain has TRBV6-2 or TRBV6-3 and TRBJ2-4; tentative D call: TRBD2 (6 bases). The germline V gene has CDR1 MNHEY and CDR2 SVGEGT. The germline V and J ends were trimmed by 6 bases and 0 bases, with 9 bases remaining between them. CDR3 length: 14 residues. CDR3 sequence: CASREGLAKNIQYF. Here the CDR3 DNA reads TGTGCCAGCAGGGAGGGACTAGCCAAAAACATTCAGTACTTC.

The genes are TRBV20-1 and TRBJ2-7, with 7 bases lining up with TRBD1. Germline V lookup: CDR1 DFQATT, CDR2 SNEGSKA (reference sequence). The CDR3 runs to 13 residues. The trim removed 3 bases at V and 1 base at J, leaving 3 bases unmatched. This CDR3 reads CSARPRGSYEQYF. Written as DNA, the CDR3 is TGCAGTGCTAGGCCCAGGGGGTCCTACGAGCAGTACTTC.

The CDR3 DNA reads as TGTGCCAGCAGCCACCTCCGGGACTCAGCTTACAATGAGCAGTTCTTC. It encodes CASSHLRDSAYNEQFF. The chain uses TRBV7-9 and TRBJ2-1, with D tentatively TRBD2 (6 bases). The V and J ends lost 5 bases and 4 bases respectively, with 18 bases between them. CDR1 is SEHNR, CDR2 FQNEAQ, per germline (reference sequence). The CDR3 has 16 amino acids.

Comments on this clonotype: Mismatch with germline at one junction end may stem from a read error. This chain links TRBV10-1 with TRBJ2-7; TRBD2 matches at 10 bases. There are 15 residues in the CDR3. Germline V lookup: CDR1 WNHNN, CDR2 SYGVQD (reference sequence). CDR3 residues: CASSDPSGSTYERYF. CDR3 DNA: TGCGCCAGCAGTGACCCTAGCGGGAGTACCTACGAGCGGTACTTC.